This T cell receptor (beta chain) was captured in a study of blood T cells in healthy people across ages. Germline assignment: CDR1 SQVTM and CDR2 ANQGSEA. With 5 bases removed from V and 0 bases from J, the gap between germline ends came to 10 bases. This CDR3 has 13 residues. The authors ran a second PCR of roughly 6 to 11 cycles using a sample-barcoded 5' primer and a J-beta primer mix. TCRdb re-analysed the 5' RACE reads in MiXCR, keeping a single row per CDR3 protein. The sample carries hundreds of thousands of distinct CDR3 sequences, about 62% recorded once. This receptor was obtained from a man aged 25 to 40 in good health. Specimen: blood. The chain combines TRBV29-1 with TRBJ1-1; D unclear. The CDR3 spells CSVRTLLNTEAFF. The CDR3 DNA sequence: TGCAGCGTTAGGACCCTTTTGAACACTGAAGCTTTCTTT. The full variable domain, completed using reference TRBV29-1 and TRBJ1-1, is SAVISQKPSRDICQRGTSLTIQCQVDSQVTMMFWYRQQPGQSLTLIATANQGSEATYESGFVIDKFPISRPNLTFSTLTVSNMSPEDSSIYLCSVRTLLNTEAFFGQGTRLTVV.